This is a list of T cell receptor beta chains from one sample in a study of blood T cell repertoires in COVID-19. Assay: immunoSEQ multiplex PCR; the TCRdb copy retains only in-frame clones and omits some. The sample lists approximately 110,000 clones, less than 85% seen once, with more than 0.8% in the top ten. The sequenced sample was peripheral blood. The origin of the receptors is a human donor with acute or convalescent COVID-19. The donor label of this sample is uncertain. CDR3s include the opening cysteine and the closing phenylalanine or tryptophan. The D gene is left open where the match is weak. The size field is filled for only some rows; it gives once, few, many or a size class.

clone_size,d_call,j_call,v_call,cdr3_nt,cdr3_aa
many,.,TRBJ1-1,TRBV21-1,TGTGCCATTATCACAGGGGCCCAAGCTTTCTTT,CAIITGAQAFF
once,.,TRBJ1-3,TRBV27,TGTGCCAGCAGTCCTGAAATTACAGGAAACACCATATATTTT,CASSPEITGNTIYF
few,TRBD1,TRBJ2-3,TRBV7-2,TGTGCCAGCAGCCCAGGGGGCAAGCAGTATTTT,CASSPGGKQYF
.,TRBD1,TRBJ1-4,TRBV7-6,TGTGCCAGCACCCAGGGGGCGCAAACTAATGAAAAACTGTTTTTT,CASTQGAQTNEKLFF
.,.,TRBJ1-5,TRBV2,TGTGCCAGCAGTGATGAACAGGGTGGCAATCAGCCCCAGCATTTT,CASSDEQGGNQPQHF
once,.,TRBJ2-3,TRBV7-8,TGTGCCAGCAGCTTAGGGACTACCGATCCGTATTTT,CASSLGTTDPYF
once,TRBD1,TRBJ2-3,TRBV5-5,TGTGCCAGCAGCCGGACAGGGGGTTCTCCCGATACGCAGTATTTT,CASSRTGGSPDTQYF
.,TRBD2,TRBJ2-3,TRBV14,TGTGCCAGCAGCCAGATCGGGACTAGCCTCGGTGGAAGGCAGTATTTT,CASSQIGTSLGGRQYF
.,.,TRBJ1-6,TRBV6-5,TGTGCCACAGGGCCTTATAATTCACCCCTCCACTTT,CATGPYNSPLHF
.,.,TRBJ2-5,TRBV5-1,TGCGCCAGCAGCTTGGCCCCGACAGGCCTGGTTGAGGTCCAGTACTTC,CASSLAPTGLVEVQYF
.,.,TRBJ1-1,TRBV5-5,TGTGCCAGCAGCTTGGCGACAGGCTTGAACACTGAAGCTTTCTTT,CASSLATGLNTEAFF
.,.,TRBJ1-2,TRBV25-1,TGTGCCAGCAGTTTAAATAACTATGGCTACACCTTC,CASSLNNYGYTF
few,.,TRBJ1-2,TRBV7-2,TGTGCCAGCACCCTAGCCGGACAAGCTAACTATGGCTACACCTTC,CASTLAGQANYGYTF
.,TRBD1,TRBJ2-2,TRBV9,TGTGCCAGCAGCTCGACAGGGGTCACCACCGGGGAGCTGTTTTTT,CASSSTGVTTGELFF
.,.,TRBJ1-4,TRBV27,TGTGCCAGCAGATTAGGGGCCATTAATGAAAAACTGTTTTTT,CASRLGAINEKLFF
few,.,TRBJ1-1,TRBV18,TGTGCCAGCTCACCCATCGAGATAAACACTGAAGCTTTCTTT,CASSPIEINTEAFF
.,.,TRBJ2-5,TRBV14,TGTGCCAGCAGCCCCAGCGCAGGGATTAGGCAGACCCAGTACTTC,CASSPSAGIRQTQYF
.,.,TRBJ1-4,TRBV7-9,TGTGCCAGCAGTTCTCATACGGCAGGAGAAAAACTGTTTTTT,CASSSHTAGEKLFF
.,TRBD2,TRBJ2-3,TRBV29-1,TGCAGCGTTGCCCGGACTAGCGAGTCAGATACGCAGTATTTT,CSVARTSESDTQYF
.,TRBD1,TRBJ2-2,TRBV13,TGTGCCAGCAGCTTAACCGGACAGGGGGCGAACACCGGGGAGCTGTTTTTT,CASSLTGQGANTGELFF
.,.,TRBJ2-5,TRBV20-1,TGCAGTGCTAGTGATTATACGGGTCCCCAAAAAGAGACCCAGTACTTC,CSASDYTGPQKETQYF
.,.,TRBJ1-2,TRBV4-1,TGCGCCAGCAGCCAAGAGCAGGGGTCTTACTATGGCTACACCTTC,CASSQEQGSYYGYTF
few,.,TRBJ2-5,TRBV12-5,TGTGCTAGTGGCCCTCCAGGACCAGCAGGGGAGACCCAGTACTTC,CASGPPGPAGETQYF
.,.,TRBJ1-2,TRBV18,TGTGCCAGCTCACCACCGCGGGGCAACTATGGCTACACCTTC,CASSPPRGNYGYTF
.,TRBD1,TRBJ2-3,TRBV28,TGTGCCAGCATCGAACAGGGGGCTAGCACAGATACGCAGTATTTT,CASIEQGASTDTQYF
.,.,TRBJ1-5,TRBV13,TGTGCCAGCAGCTTAGGAGGAGGGTCCTATAGCAATCAGCCCCAGCATTTT,CASSLGGGSYSNQPQHF
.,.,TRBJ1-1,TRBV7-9,TGTGCCAGCAGCTTAAAACAGGACACTGAAGCTTTCTTT,CASSLKQDTEAFF
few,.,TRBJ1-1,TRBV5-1,TGCGCCAGCAGCCGCAATGGCGCAGGCGATACTGAAGCTTTCTTT,CASSRNGAGDTEAFF
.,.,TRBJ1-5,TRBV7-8,TGTGCCAGCAGCTCCACCGACAGAAATCAGCCCCAGCATTTT,CASSSTDRNQPQHF
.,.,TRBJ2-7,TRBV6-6,TGTGCCAGCCGCATGATTCGCGGCGAGCAGTACTTC,CASRMIRGEQYF
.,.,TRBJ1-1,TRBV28,TGTGCCAGCAGTTTTGTGGGGGGGCGCACTGAAGCTTTCTTT,CASSFVGGRTEAFF
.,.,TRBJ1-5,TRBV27,TGTGCCAGCAGCCCAAAGTGGCATGGCAATCAGCCCCAGCATTTT,CASSPKWHGNQPQHF
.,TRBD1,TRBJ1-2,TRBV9,TGTGCCAGCACAAAACAGGGGAGCTCCTCTATGGGCTACACCTTC,CASTKQGSSSMGYTF
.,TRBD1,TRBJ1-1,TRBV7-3,TGTGCCAGCAGCTTAGGGACAGGGGGCCTGGACACTGAAGCTTTCTTT,CASSLGTGGLDTEAFF
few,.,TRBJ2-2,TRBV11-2,TGTGCCAGCAGCTCGGGGGGCAGCTCCGGGGAGCTGTTTTTT,CASSSGGSSGELFF
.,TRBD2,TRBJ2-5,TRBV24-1,TGTGCCACCAGTGAGAGAGCGGGGCCCCAAGAGACCCAGTACTTC,CATSERAGPQETQYF
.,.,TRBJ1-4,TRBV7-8,TGTGCCAGCAGCTTATGGGGGGGAGGGGAAAAACTGTTTTTT,CASSLWGGGEKLFF
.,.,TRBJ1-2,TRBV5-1,TGCGCCAGCAGCTGGAGCCCCCGAGGCGGAAACTATGGCTACACCTTC,CASSWSPRGGNYGYTF
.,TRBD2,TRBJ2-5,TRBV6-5,TGTGCCAGCAGTTTGCGGGGGATGGGAGAGACCCAGTACTTC,CASSLRGMGETQYF
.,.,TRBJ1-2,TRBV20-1,TGCAGTGCTAGTATTCCCGGGGGCTACACCTTC,CSASIPGGYTF
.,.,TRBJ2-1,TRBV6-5,TGTGCCAGCAGTTCACAGGGATACAATGAGCAGTTCTTC,CASSSQGYNEQFF
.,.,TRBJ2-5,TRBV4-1,TGCGCCAGCAGCCAAGATCTGCTGGCGGGGGCTACGACACAGACCCAGTACTTC,CASSQDLLAGATTQTQYF
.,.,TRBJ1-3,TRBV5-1,TGCGCCAGCAGCGTGTCTACAGGGACCTCTGGAAACACCATATATTTT,CASSVSTGTSGNTIYF
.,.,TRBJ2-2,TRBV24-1,TGTGCCACCAGCGAGACCGGGACAATGAACACCGGGGAGCTGTTTTTT,CATSETGTMNTGELFF
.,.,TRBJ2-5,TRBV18,TGTGCCAGCTCACCTGGGGGCGGCGAGACCCAGTACTTC,CASSPGGGETQYF
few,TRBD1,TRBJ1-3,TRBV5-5,TGTGCCAGCAGCTTTGGGACAGGGAGCTCTGGAAACACCATATATTTT,CASSFGTGSSGNTIYF
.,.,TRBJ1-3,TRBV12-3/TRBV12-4,TGTGCCAGCAGCCCAGGTGGAAACACCATATATTTT,CASSPGGNTIYF
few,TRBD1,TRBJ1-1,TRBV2,TGTGCCAGCAGTGGTCGACAGGGGTTCATCAGGGCTTTCTTT,CASSGRQGFIRAFF
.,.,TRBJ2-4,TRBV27,TGTGCCAGCAGTTTATCCCATAACAGGGTAAACATTCAGTACTTC,CASSLSHNRVNIQYF
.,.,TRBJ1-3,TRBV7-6,TGTGCCAGCAGCTTGACAGACATCTCTGGAAACACCATATATTTT,CASSLTDISGNTIYF
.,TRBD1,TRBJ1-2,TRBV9,TGTGCCAGCAGCCCAACCGGGACAGCTGTCTATGGCTACACCTTC,CASSPTGTAVYGYTF
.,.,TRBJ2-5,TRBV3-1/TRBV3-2,TGTGCCAGCAGCCAAGATATCCAGTACTTC,CASSQDIQYF
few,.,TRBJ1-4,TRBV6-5,TGTGCCAGCAGTACCTACAGAGATGAAAAACTGTTTTTT,CASSTYRDEKLFF
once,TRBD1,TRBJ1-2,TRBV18,TGTGCCAGCTCAGCCGGGACAGGGGTGCCGGCCTTC,CASSAGTGVPAF
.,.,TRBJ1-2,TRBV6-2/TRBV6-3,TGTGCCAGCAGCCAGGGGTTTGGCTACACCTTC,CASSQGFGYTF
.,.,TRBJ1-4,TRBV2,TGTGCCAGCAGTGAAGTCAGGACTAATGAAAAACTGTTTTTT,CASSEVRTNEKLFF
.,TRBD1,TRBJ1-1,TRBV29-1,TGCAGACCTAATCAGGGGGACACTGAAGCTTTCTTT,CRPNQGDTEAFF
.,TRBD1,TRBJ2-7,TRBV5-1,TGCGCCAGCAGCTCCGGGACAGGAGATTACGAGCAGTACTTC,CASSSGTGDYEQYF
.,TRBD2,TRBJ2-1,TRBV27,TGTGCCAGCAGCTTAGCGGGGGGATTTTACAATGAGCAGTTCTTC,CASSLAGGFYNEQFF